This note documents a single T cell receptor (beta chain) sequence. Its antigen is currently unknown. Assay: immunoSEQ multiplex PCR; the TCRdb copy retains only in-frame clones and omits some. The data contain 9,500 to 15,000 clones, approximately 80% of them singletons. This specimen comes from a study of tumor-infiltrating lymphocytes in localized non-small cell lung cancer. The CDR3 contains 13 residues. Germline CDR1 and CDR2: MNHNS and SASEGT. Trimming pared 3 bases from V and 7 bases from J, leaving 12 bases between. Study results and limitations: Immunotypes IM1 and IM2 had similar TCR-derived T-cell fractions.

This chain joins TRBV6-1 and TRBJ1-1; no clear D gene. This sequence originates from a human donor with non-small cell lung cancer. Sequencing was done on a sample of lung tumor tissue. The CDR3 loop reads CASSEQAVGEAFF. The DNA for the CDR3 is TGTGCCAGCAGTGAGCAGGCTGTGGGTGAAGCTTTCTTT.